This T cell receptor (beta chain) was documented in a study of T cells expressing NK-cell markers. Study-wide background: Beta-chain profiling covered CD3+CD56+NKG2C+, CD3+CD56+NKG2C- and CD3+CD56-NKG2C+ sorted subsets. The eight sequenced donors comprised seven who were HCMV-seropositive and one who was seronegative.

Per germline, CDR1 KGHSH and CDR2 LQKENI. This CDR3 region has 11 residues. With UMIs, 5'RACE template switching was used to make TCR beta cDNA. From the 5' RACE reads, TCRdb lists one entry per CDR3 protein and no DNA. This specimen shows about 540,000 distinct CDR3 sequences; the ten leading clones hold 3% to 4.5%. This rearrangement joins TRBV18 to TRBJ2-1; TCRdb calls TRBD2, which cannot be checked without DNA. This receptor was identified in a man younger than 30 in good health. The specimen was blood T cells: a sorted CD56 or NKG2C T cell subset, CD4+ or CD8+ T cells, or bulk PBMC T cells (not recorded which). CDR3: CASSREDEQFF.